Presented here are 4 T cell receptor beta chains from one specimen sequenced in a study of OX40 agonist ivuxolimab in advanced cancers. The library relied on the immunoSEQ multiplex PCR assay. TCRdb mirrors the immuneACCESS table, restricted to in-frame sequences. Some clones are absent from its copies; in checked studies, under half trace to an unresolved V gene, and the reason for the others is unknown. The table for this sample lists 15,000 to 20,000 clones; 80% to 85% of them were counted only once. The top ten clonotypes cover around 40% of the sample. Here the sequenced sample was CD4+ or CD8+ T cells sorted from blood, taken in a trial of the OX40 agonist ivuxolimab. The origin of the receptors is an adult with an advanced solid tumor such as melanoma, head and neck, liver or kidney cancer.

This clone was counted a single time. The CDR3 coding sequence is TGTGCCAGCAGGCCTCTAGCGGATGCCACCGGGGAGCTGTTTTTT. Amino acid sequence: CASRPLADATGELFF. The gene calls are TRBV7-9 and TRBJ2-2, with 7 bases lining up with TRBD2. Germline V gene lookup returns CDR1 SEHNR and CDR2 FQNEAQ (reference sequence). V was clipped by 6 bases and J by 4 bases; unmatched bases: 8. There are 15 residues in the CDR3.

The rearrangement links TRBV4-2 to TRBJ2-5; the D is unclear. Germline V gene data show CDR1 as LGHNA and CDR2 as YNFKEQ. The length of the CDR3 is 12 residues. Trimming shortened V by 5 bases and J by 4 bases, and 8 bases separated the two germline ends. The CDR3 protein is CASSLWGETQYF. Here the CDR3 DNA reads TGTGCCAGCAGCTTGTGGGGAGAGACCCAGTACTTC.

This clone has just one count. This chain connects TRBV7-9 to TRBJ2-1; D is perhaps TRBD2 (6 bases). Germline lookup yields CDR1 SEHNR and CDR2 FQNEAQ (reference sequence). Deletions cut 5 bases from V and 4 bases from J, with 9 bases between. This CDR3 spans 13 amino acids. CDR3 residues: CASSGLSYNEQFF. In DNA form, the CDR3 reads TGTGCCAGCAGCGGACTATCGTACAATGAGCAGTTCTTC.

V is TRBV21-1 and J is TRBJ1-1; TRBD1 reflects the table's D call only, with no check against the DNA. TRBV21-1 is shown as a pseudogene. The CDR3 loop spans 21 amino acids. DNA of the CDR3: TGTGCCAGCAGCAAAACCCCGGGACAGGGGAAAGGTTGGGGCGGGAACACTGAAGCTTTCTTT. Translation: CASSKTPGQGKGWGGNTEAFF.